Below are 32 T cell receptor beta chains sequenced from a single sample in a study of blood T cell repertoires in COVID-19. Measured with immunoSEQ multiplex PCR; TCRdb has only the in-frame clones, and not every one. The top ten clones hold approximately 7.9% of a sample with some 110,000 clones, approximately 78% of them seen once. The sequencing input was peripheral blood. The receptors were gathered from a man aged 65 to 79 with acute or convalescent COVID-19.

J is TRBJ1-1 and V is TRBV5-1, with D possibly matching TRBD1 (5 bases). The CDR3 is 13 amino acids. The germline V gene encodes CDR1 SGHRS and CDR2 YFSETQ. The V and J ends lost 3 bases and 3 bases respectively, with 9 bases between them. DNA for the CDR3: TGCGCCAGCAGCTCCAGGGTTTACACTGAAGCTTTCTTT. Protein sequence: CASSSRVYTEAFF. Using reference TRBV5-1 and TRBJ1-1 for the parts outside the CDR3, the full variable domain is KAGVTQTPRYLIKTRGQQVTLSCSPISGHRSVSWYQQTPGQGLQFLFEYFSETQRNKGNFPGRFSGRQFSNSRSEMNVSTLELGDSALYLCASSSRVYTEAFFGQGTRLTVV.

The V gene is TRBV19, the J gene TRBJ2-3, with TRBD1 as a possible D gene (6 bases). This CDR3 is 14 amino acids long. Per germline, CDR1 LNHDA and CDR2 SQIVND (reference sequence). V dropped 4 bases and J dropped 6 bases, with 14 bases sitting between them. CDR3 coding DNA: TGTGCCAGTAGTAAAGGGGGTCCACGGGATACGCAGTATTTT. Its protein is CASSKGGPRDTQYF.

CDR3 sequence (DNA): TGTGCCAGTAGTATCGGTCGACGGACAGGGCGAATCAATGAGCAGTTCTTC. This encodes CASSIGRRTGRINEQFF. The genes are TRBV19 and TRBJ2-1; TRBD1 agrees at 8 bases. Germline CDR1 reads LNHDA; CDR2 reads SQIVND (reference sequence). The CDR3 is 17 amino acids. V was pared by 3 bases and J by 6 bases, with 13 bases of the junction left unmatched.

This clone occurred once. V and J are TRBV28 and TRBJ2-3; 10 bases match TRBD2. This CDR3 has 17 residues. CDR1 MDHEN and CDR2 SYDVKM come from the germline V gene. Germline trimming cut 7 bases from V and 4 bases from J; bases unmatched to any gene: 14. This chain's CDR3 is CASTRRGRSGGADTQYF. CDR3 sequence (DNA): TGTGCCAGCACCCGACGGGGGCGGAGCGGGGGGGCAGATACGCAGTATTTT.

The rearrangement links TRBV30 to TRBJ1-2, with TRBD1 identical over 7 bases. After removal of 3 bases from V and 8 bases from J, the junction contained 18 bases not matched to a gene. This CDR3 contains 16 residues. Germline lookup yields CDR1 GTSNPN and CDR2 SVGIG (reference sequence). CDR3 sequence: CAWRAKDRVLLKGYTF. The CDR3 coding sequence is TGTGCCTGGAGAGCTAAAGACAGGGTCCTTCTAAAAGGCTACACCTTC.

The genes are TRBV5-1 and TRBJ2-3; TRBD2 matches 8 bases. V lost 0 bases to trimming and J lost 4 bases; unmatched junction nucleotides: 7. The CDR3 runs 16 residues. The germline V gene has CDR1 SGHRS and CDR2 YFSETQ. Here the CDR3 reads CASSLDGGGRPDTQYF. The CDR3 nucleotides read TGCGCCAGCAGCTTGGACGGGGGGGGCCGGCCAGATACGCAGTATTTT.

The J gene is TRBJ2-7, the V gene TRBV3-1 (or the pseudogene TRBV3-2), with TRBD2 identical over 10 bases. Germline assignment: CDR1 LGHDT and CDR2 YNNKEL (reference sequence). V shed 0 bases, J shed 11 bases, and the junction held 10 bases outside the gene matches. CDR3 size: 15 residues. For the CDR3, the DNA is TGTGCCAGCAGCCAAGATATCGCTAGCGGGAGATGGAAGTACTTC. It encodes CASSQDIASGRWKYF.

This clone was counted between two and nine times. This chain links TRBV5-1 with TRBJ1-1; 7 bases are shared with TRBD1. Germline V gene data show CDR1 as SGHRS and CDR2 as YFSETQ. CDR3 size: 14 residues. J lost 1 base, V lost 3 bases, and 3 bases had no gene match. CDR3 amino acids: CASSSGQPNTEAFF. CDR3 in DNA: TGCGCCAGCAGCTCGGGACAGCCGAACACTGAAGCTTTCTTT.

This chain joins TRBV28 and TRBJ1-2; D is undetermined. Germline CDR1 is MDHEN and CDR2 is SYDVKM. The CDR3 is 13 amino acids. The ends were cut back, 8 bases at V and 11 bases at J, with 21 bases in the middle. CDR3 protein: CASGREETAIYTF. CDR3 DNA sequence: TGTGCCAGCGGCCGGGAGGAGACGGCTATATACACCTTC.

This chain connects TRBV2 to TRBJ2-3, with 11 bases aligning to TRBD2. Trimming at V came to 6 bases and at J to 2 bases, leaving 4 bases not matched to a gene. The CDR3 is 15 residues long. CDR1 is SNHLY and CDR2 is FYNNEI in the germline V gene. CDR3 protein: CASSLSGRATDTQYF. The CDR3, as DNA: TGTGCCAGCAGCCTTAGCGGGAGGGCCACAGATACGCAGTATTTT.

The rearrangement links TRBV28 to TRBJ2-7; 8 bases match TRBD1. Trimming at V came to 7 bases and at J to 2 bases, leaving 13 bases not matched to a gene. The CDR3 extends over 16 amino acids. CDR1 is MDHEN and CDR2 is SYDVKM in the germline V gene. The CDR3 DNA reads as TGTGCCAGCAAGGAGACAGGGGCTACTAGAACCTACGAGCAGTACTTC. Its translation: CASKETGATRTYEQYF.

The chain couples TRBV5-5 to TRBJ2-5; the match to TRBD2 covers 12 bases. V was clipped by 3 bases and J by 2 bases; unmatched bases: 5. Per the germline V gene, CDR1 is SGHKS and CDR2 is YYEKEE (reference sequence). CDR3 length: 16 amino acids. The CDR3 DNA sequence: TGTGCCAGCAGCTGGGCACTAGCGGGAGGACAAGAGACCCAGTACTTC. Protein sequence: CASSWALAGGQETQYF.

The sample holds one count of this clone. V and J are TRBV21-1 and TRBJ2-5; TRBD2 is taken as the D call from the table, unchecked against the DNA. TRBV21-1 is noted as a pseudogene. CDR3 length equals 15 residues. The CDR3 DNA is TGTGCCAGCAGCCCGGAGCGGGAGGGCCGGGCGACCCAGTACTTC. This encodes CASSPEREGRATQYF.

V and J are TRBV4-2 and TRBJ2-5; 7 bases are a match to TRBD2. The CDR3 length is 18 residues. Germline CDR1 and CDR2: LGHNA and YNFKEQ. V was pared by 0 bases and J by 5 bases, with 15 bases of the junction left unmatched. CDR3 region: CASSQDRSMGGRRETQYF. The CDR3 DNA is TGTGCCAGCAGCCAAGATCGCTCGATGGGCGGGAGAAGGGAGACCCAGTACTTC.

This rearrangement joins TRBV3-1 (or the pseudogene TRBV3-2) to TRBJ2-2, with TRBD2 matching over 11 bases. The J segment lost 6 bases and the V segment lost 8 bases, leaving 23 bases of the junction unmatched. CDR1 LGHDT and CDR2 YNNKEL come from the germline V gene (reference sequence). The CDR3 sequence is 20 residues long. The DNA for the CDR3 is TGTGCCAGCGGACAAGAGGGGGCTCTTAGCGGGAGGGCCAGGGCCGGGGAGCTGTTTTTT. Its protein is CASGQEGALSGRARAGELFF.

This clone appeared a few times. The chain has TRBV5-1 and TRBJ2-1; weak D call: TRBD1 (6 bases). Germline V lookup: CDR1 SGHRS, CDR2 YFSETQ. V lost 2 bases and J 5 bases, leaving 17 bases between the germline ends. CDR3 length equals 16 residues. The CDR3 DNA reads TGCGCCAGCAGCTTCACAGGGTCTCGTTTAAACAATGAGCAGTTCTTC. It specifies CASSFTGSRLNNEQFF.

The V call is TRBV18, the J call TRBJ1-1; no reliable D call. This CDR3 is 13 amino acids long. The V and J ends lost 5 bases and 2 bases respectively, with 9 bases between them. Germline loops: CDR1 KGHSH, CDR2 LQKENI. The CDR3 nucleotides read TGTGCCAGCTCATCGGGGTTTAACACTGAAGCTTTCTTT. Its protein product is CASSSGFNTEAFF.

The V and J genes are TRBV28 and TRBJ1-3, with no clear D. CDR1 is MDHEN and CDR2 is SYDVKM in the germline V gene. Trimming removed 2 bases at V and 0 bases at J, with 8 bases between. The CDR3 runs 15 residues. The CDR3 DNA follows: TGTGCCAGCAGTTTAGGCACAGTCTCTGGAAACACCATATATTTT. Its translation: CASSLGTVSGNTIYF.

This clone was detected once. The V call is TRBV11-2, the J call TRBJ2-1, with 10 bases matching TRBD1. The CDR3 is 17 amino acids. CDR1 and CDR2 from the germline V gene are SGHAT and FQNNGV. V was pared by 7 bases and J by 5 bases, with 14 bases of the junction left unmatched. The CDR3 coding sequence is TGTGCCAGCACCCTTCTCGACAGGGGGCGGAACAACAATGAGCAGTTCTTC. Translation: CASTLLDRGRNNNEQFF.

The CDR3 reads CASSVTGGYEQYF. The CDR3 DNA follows: TGTGCCAGCAGCGTCACAGGGGGCTACGAGCAGTACTTC. The rearrangement uses TRBV5-4 and TRBJ2-7; 8 nucleotides align to TRBD1. CDR1 SGHNT and CDR2 YYREEE come from the germline V gene (reference sequence). The length of the CDR3 is 13 residues. V lost 4 bases to trimming and J lost 3 bases; unmatched junction nucleotides: 3.

The chain's CDR3 is CASSQESSGRANEQFF. DNA of the CDR3: TGCGCCAGCAGCCAAGAGTCCAGCGGGAGGGCCAATGAGCAGTTCTTC. The chain links TRBV4-1 to TRBJ2-1; 10 bases match TRBD2. Losses at the gene ends were 0 bases for V and 6 bases for J; bases not matched to a gene: 5. Germline CDR1 reads MGHRA; CDR2 reads YSYEKL. The CDR3 is 16 residues long.

The chain combines TRBV9 with TRBJ1-4, with a weak D call TRBD1 (5 bases). This CDR3 has 14 residues. V lost 0 bases and J 5 bases, leaving 8 bases between the germline ends. CDR1 and CDR2 (germline): SGDLS, YYNGEE. The CDR3 reads CASSVGTMNEKLFF. The CDR3 region has the DNA TGTGCCAGCAGCGTAGGGACAATGAATGAAAAACTGTTTTTT.

This clone has a handful of counts. V gene TRBV24-1 combines with J gene TRBJ1-5; D is uncertain. V lost 4 bases and J lost 7, with 13 bases in between. Germline lookup yields CDR1 KGHDR and CDR2 SFDVKD. This CDR3 is 14 amino acids long. In nucleotides, the CDR3 is TGTGCCACCAGTGAACCGGGGTATGGCCAGCCCCAGCATTTT. It yields the protein CATSEPGYGQPQHF.

A remark on this clone: Since no conserved phenylalanine or tryptophan closes the CDR3, a read error is the likely cause. The DNA is left out, because the CDR3 cannot be placed on it with certainty; the CDR3 is given as TCRdb lists it. The rearrangement links TRBV28 to TRBJ2-7; the table's TRBD1 call for D was not verified on the DNA. Germline assignment: CDR1 MDHEN and CDR2 SYDVKM. 13 amino acids form the CDR3, both terminal residues included. CDR3 sequence: CASSYGENRQGFI.

This clone occurred once. The chain recombines TRBV15 with TRBJ2-1; TRBD2 agrees at 7 bases. Germline V gene data show CDR1 as LNHNV and CDR2 as YYDKDF (reference sequence). V was clipped by 0 bases and J by 8 bases; unmatched bases: 16. This CDR3 comprises 18 residues. CDR3 residues: CATSRDQSEAGKGDEQFF. The DNA of the CDR3 is TGTGCCACCAGCAGAGATCAGTCGGAAGCGGGAAAAGGGGATGAGCAGTTCTTC. The entire variable domain, with the rest obtained from reference TRBV15 and TRBJ2-1, is as follows: DAMVIQNPRYQVTQFGKPVTLSCSQTLNHNVMYWYQQKSSQAPKLLFHYYDKDFNNEADTPDNFQSRRPNTSFCFLDIRSPGLGDTAMYLCATSRDQSEAGKGDEQFFGPGTRLTVL.

This clone was detected once. This chain uses TRBV28 with TRBJ1-5; D unresolved. Germline values: CDR1 MDHEN, CDR2 SYDVKM. CDR3 length equals 14 residues. Trimming removed 1 base at V and 2 bases at J, with 6 bases between. DNA of the CDR3: TGTGCCAGCAGTTTATCGAGTGGCAATCAGCCCCAGCATTTT. This encodes CASSLSSGNQPQHF.

J is TRBJ2-7 and V is TRBV5-4; 8 nucleotides line up with TRBD1. Germline values: CDR1 SGHNT, CDR2 YYREEE (reference sequence). The V gene end was trimmed by 0 bases and the J gene end by 4 bases; junction bases not matched to a gene: 9. This CDR3 is 16 amino acids long. CDR3 nucleotides: TGTGCCAGCAGCTTGGGTGGACAGGGAATATATTACGAGCAGTACTTC. It yields the protein CASSLGGQGIYYEQYF.

The gene calls are TRBV24-1 and TRBJ2-5; maybe TRBD2 (6 bases). The CDR3 totals 16 residues. Looked up from germline, CDR1 is KGHDR and CDR2 is SFDVKD. Trimming stripped 2 bases from V and 5 bases from J, with 17 bases between. CDR3 sequence reads: CATSDSLGGVGETQYF. The CDR3 DNA reads TGTGCCACCAGTGATTCCCTAGGAGGGGTAGGGGAGACCCAGTACTTC.

The V and J genes are TRBV12-2 and TRBJ2-1; the tabulated D call, TRBD1, remains unverified against the DNA. TRBV12-2 counts as a pseudogene. The length of the CDR3 is 18 residues. In DNA form, the CDR3 reads TGTGCAAGTCGCACACCCAGACAGTCACGCCCCAAATACAATGAGCAGTTCTTC. Translation: CASRTPRQSRPKYNEQFF.

The chain joins TRBV3-1 (or the pseudogene TRBV3-2) to TRBJ2-1; the match to TRBD2 covers 9 bases. This CDR3 is 17 amino acids long. With 4 bases clipped from V and 8 bases from J, the junction kept 15 bases outside the gene matches. Looked up from germline, CDR1 is LGHDT and CDR2 is YNNKEL (reference sequence). The CDR3 sequence is CASSRSGGSGGTDEQFF. Written as DNA, the CDR3 is TGTGCCAGCAGCCGAAGCGGGGGGAGCGGGGGGACGGATGAGCAGTTCTTC.

The chain uses TRBV7-3 and TRBJ1-1; possibly TRBD1 for D (6 bases). CDR3 length: 15 amino acids. V lost 5 bases to trimming and J lost 6 bases, with 19 bases between them. In germline, CDR1 is SGHTA, CDR2 FQGTGA. The CDR3 coding sequence is TGTGCCAGCAGCCCAGATACAGGGTTTGTTGCTGAAGCTTTCTTT. As protein: CASSPDTGFVAEAFF.

V gene TRBV6-5 combines with J gene TRBJ1-2; maybe TRBD1 (6 bases). V lost 6 bases and J 4 bases, leaving 15 bases between the germline ends. The CDR3 covers 14 residues. Germline V gene sequence: CDR1 MNHEY, CDR2 SVGAGI. The chain's CDR3 is CASRGGSEGYGYTF. The CDR3 DNA follows: TGTGCCAGCAGAGGGGGAAGCGAGGGCTATGGCTACACCTTC.